Following are 32 T cell receptor beta chains from one sample sequenced in a study of T cell responses to AZD1222 COVID-19 vaccine. The method was immunoSEQ multiplex PCR; TCRdb's version includes in-frame clones alone and lacks a portion of them. The sample contains about 130,000 clones, 93% of which appear only once. The sample in question was peripheral blood, obtained on day 0 of AZD1222 vaccination. The receptors were sampled from an adult in good health.

The chain couples TRBV15 to TRBJ1-5; 11 bases fit TRBD1. Per the germline V gene, CDR1 is LNHNV and CDR2 is YYDKDF (reference sequence). J gave up 0 bases and V 3 bases, and 7 bases lay outside the gene matches. This CDR3 is built from 18 residues. The CDR3 sequence is CATSRRTGGLYSNQPQHF. The CDR3 coding sequence is TGTGCCACCAGCAGGAGGACAGGGGGCCTTTATAGCAATCAGCCCCAGCATTTT. The full variable domain, completed using reference TRBV15 and TRBJ1-5, is DAMVIQNPRYQVTQFGKPVTLSCSQTLNHNVMYWYQQKSSQAPKLLFHYYDKDFNNEADTPDNFQSRRPNTSFCFLDIRSPGLGDTAMYLCATSRRTGGLYSNQPQHFGDGTRLSIL.

This clone was found many times. The V gene is TRBV4-1, the J gene TRBJ2-7; 12 bases map to TRBD1. In germline, CDR1 is MGHRA, CDR2 YSYEKL. The CDR3 spans 17 residues. J was trimmed by 4 bases and V by 2 bases; bases with no gene match: 9. The CDR3 reads CASSQPSPGQGAYEQYF. The CDR3 bases are TGCGCCAGCAGCCAACCTTCCCCGGGACAGGGGGCGTACGAGCAGTACTTC.

This sequence joins TRBV7-6 and TRBJ2-7; 7 bases align to TRBD2. V was clipped by 2 bases and J by 2 bases; unmatched bases: 15. The germline CDR1 and CDR2 sequences are SGHVS and FNYEAQ. There are 18 residues in the CDR3. The CDR3 coding sequence is TGTGCCAGCAGCTTACCCTCTACCCACTCGGGGGGTACCTACGAGCAGTACTTC. Translating gives CASSLPSTHSGGTYEQYF.

The V call is TRBV2, the J call TRBJ1-5; tentatively, D is TRBD1 (5 bases). This CDR3 contains 17 residues. V lost 7 bases to trimming and J lost 6 bases, with 25 bases between them. Germline V gene data show CDR1 as SNHLY and CDR2 as FYNNEI. CDR3 coding DNA: TGTGCCAGCACTGGGAGACGAGGCCAGGGTATAGCTCAGCCCCAGCATTTT. Protein product: CASTGRRGQGIAQPQHF.

This chain links TRBV29-1 with TRBJ1-1; 7 bases are shared with TRBD1. V shed 5 bases, J shed 1 base, and the junction held 7 bases outside the gene matches. The germline V gene encodes CDR1 SQVTM and CDR2 ANQGSEA. This CDR3 contains 14 residues. The CDR3 spells CSVKSTGTNTEAFF. CDR3 sequence (DNA): TGCAGCGTTAAATCGACAGGGACGAACACTGAAGCTTTCTTT.

V gene TRBV28 combines with J gene TRBJ1-2; D is ambiguous. V shed 5 bases and J shed 8 bases, with 18 bases lying between them. Germline assignment: CDR1 MDHEN and CDR2 SYDVKM. This CDR3 spans 14 amino acids. CDR3 loop: CASSLLHRSWGYTF. The CDR3 region has the DNA TGTGCCAGCAGTCTCCTTCACCGAAGCTGGGGCTACACCTTC.

The V call is TRBV19, the J call TRBJ1-6; unclear D gene. Germline CDR1 LNHDA, CDR2 SQIVND (reference sequence). V was clipped by 7 bases and J by 0 bases, with 16 bases between them. CDR3 length: 17 residues. CDR3 residues: CASNGPTGSSYNSPLHF. The CDR3, as DNA: TGTGCCAGTAACGGGCCGACCGGGAGCTCCTATAATTCACCCCTCCACTTT.

The chain joins TRBV6-5 to TRBJ2-5, with D unresolved. This CDR3 is 15 amino acids long. V lost 2 bases, J lost 1 base, and 11 bases lay in between. Germline values: CDR1 MNHEY, CDR2 SVGAGI. For the CDR3, the DNA is TGTGCCAGCAGTTACAGGATCGGCAGCCAAGAGACCCAGTACTTC. Protein sequence: CASSYRIGSQETQYF.

This chain uses TRBV2 with TRBJ2-2; the D gene is possibly TRBD2 (6 bases). V dropped 8 bases and J dropped 0 bases, with 13 bases sitting between them. The CDR3 is made up of 15 amino acids. Germline CDR1 reads SNHLY; CDR2 reads FYNNEI. The CDR3 loop is CASGGRITNTGELFF. The CDR3 bases are TGTGCCAGCGGTGGGAGGATTACGAACACCGGGGAGCTGTTTTTT.

V gene TRBV6-5 combines with J gene TRBJ2-3; possibly TRBD2 for D (6 bases). This CDR3 region has 14 residues. Trimming removed 6 bases at V and 2 bases at J, with 12 bases between. Germline lookup yields CDR1 MNHEY and CDR2 SVGAGI. The CDR3 DNA reads as TGTGCCAGCAGACCGGGACTCTTCACAGATACGCAGTATTTT. It encodes CASRPGLFTDTQYF.

The chain carries TRBV13 and TRBJ2-7, with TRBD1 matching over 10 bases. The CDR3 is made up of 15 amino acids. The germline gives CDR1 PRHDT, CDR2 FYEKMQ (reference sequence). V dropped 6 bases and J dropped 3; count of bases not matched to a gene: 8. The chain's CDR3 is CASRSSGTGDYEQYF. The CDR3, as DNA: TGTGCCAGCAGATCTTCCGGGACAGGGGACTACGAGCAGTACTTC.

In DNA form, the CDR3 reads TGTGCCAGCAGCCAAGCGTATGAGGGGGTTACCTACGAGCAGTACTTC. Amino acid sequence: CASSQAYEGVTYEQYF. The chain links TRBV3-1 (or the pseudogene TRBV3-2) to TRBJ2-7, with D possibly TRBD1 on 6 matching bases. The V and J ends lost 1 base and 2 bases respectively, with 15 bases between them. The CDR3 is made up of 16 amino acids. The V gene's germline CDR1 is LGHDT and CDR2 YNNKEL (reference sequence).

This chain links TRBV10-1 with TRBJ2-7, with D maybe TRBD1 (6 bases). The V gene's germline CDR1 is WNHNN and CDR2 SYGVQD (reference sequence). Trimming shortened V by 0 bases and J by 4 bases, and 16 bases separated the two germline ends. The CDR3 extends over 16 amino acids. CDR3 residues: CASSESGAGQGYEQYF. The CDR3 DNA sequence: TGCGCCAGCAGTGAGTCAGGGGCAGGGCAGGGGTACGAGCAGTACTTC.

This clone was seen once. This chain uses TRBV29-1 with TRBJ2-1; TRBD1 agrees at 7 bases. Germline V lookup: CDR1 SQVTM, CDR2 ANQGSEA. With 5 bases clipped from V and 0 bases from J, the junction kept 4 bases outside the gene matches. The CDR3 consists of 14 residues. Written as DNA, the CDR3 is TGCAGCGTTACAGGGGAGAGCTCCTACAATGAGCAGTTCTTC. It codes for CSVTGESSYNEQFF.

V and J are TRBV2 and TRBJ2-7; D may match TRBD1 or TRBD2 (5 bases each). Looked up from germline, CDR1 is SNHLY and CDR2 is FYNNEI. V was pared by 7 bases and J by 6 bases, with 19 bases between. The CDR3 is 14 amino acids. In DNA form, the CDR3 reads TGTGCCAGCAAGACCGGGACCGCTTTCACCGAGCAGTACTTC. It encodes CASKTGTAFTEQYF.

The gene calls are TRBV5-1 and TRBJ1-4; D is undetermined. V lost 5 bases to trimming and J lost 0 bases, with 11 bases between them. Germline V CDR1 and CDR2: SGHRS, YFSETQ. The CDR3 loop spans 15 amino acids. The CDR3 nucleotides are TGCGCCAGCAGTTCCGAAGGAACAACTAATGAAAAACTGTTTTTT. Translating gives CASSSEGTTNEKLFF. The entire variable domain, with the rest obtained from reference TRBV5-1 and TRBJ1-4, is as follows: KAGVTQTPRYLIKTRGQQVTLSCSPISGHRSVSWYQQTPGQGLQFLFEYFSETQRNKGNFPGRFSGRQFSNSRSEMNVSTLELGDSALYLCASSSEGTTNEKLFFGSGTQLSVL.

This clone is a singleton in its sample. This rearrangement joins TRBV6-1 to TRBJ2-4; D is undetermined. Germline V CDR1 and CDR2: MNHNS, SASEGT. The CDR3 loop spans 14 amino acids. Trimming shortened V by 3 bases and J by 0 bases, and 6 bases separated the two germline ends. Here the CDR3 DNA reads TGTGCCAGCAGTGAGTCACTAGCCAAAAACATTCAGTACTTC. Translating it yields CASSESLAKNIQYF.

The chain employs TRBV6-5 and TRBJ1-1; no definite D call. The CDR3 spans 16 residues. Germline lookup yields CDR1 MNHEY and CDR2 SVGAGI. Trimming took 4 bases from V and 3 from J, leaving 18 bases between them. CDR3 coding DNA: TGTGCCAGCAGTTCCCTCACGCGGGGTGCGCACACTGAAGCTTTCTTT. Protein product: CASSSLTRGAHTEAFF.

The gene calls are TRBV18 and TRBJ2-5; the D gene is possibly TRBD2 (5 bases). Trimming stripped 0 bases from V and 3 bases from J, with 8 bases between. Germline V gene sequence: CDR1 KGHSH, CDR2 LQKENI. There are 14 residues in the CDR3. The CDR3 DNA reads as TGTGCCAGCTCACCACCGGGGAGAGAAGAGACCCAGTACTTC. Residues: CASSPPGREETQYF.

V gene TRBV5-1 combines with J gene TRBJ2-1, with 11 bases matching TRBD1. V shed 6 bases, J shed 9 bases, and the junction held 8 bases outside the gene matches. Germline CDR1 is SGHRS and CDR2 is YFSETQ. The length of the CDR3 is 14 residues. The CDR3 is CASKKDRGQSEQFF. The CDR3 region has the DNA TGCGCCAGCAAAAAGGACAGGGGGCAGAGTGAGCAGTTCTTC. The entire variable domain, with the rest obtained from reference TRBV5-1 and TRBJ2-1, is as follows: KAGVTQTPRYLIKTRGQQVTLSCSPISGHRSVSWYQQTPGQGLQFLFEYFSETQRNKGNFPGRFSGRQFSNSRSEMNVSTLELGDSALYLCASKKDRGQSEQFFGPGTRLTVL.

CDR3 coding DNA: TGTGCCATCAGCCCGGGACAGATTAATTCACCCCTCCACTTT. It is translated as CAISPGQINSPLHF. This rearrangement joins TRBV10-3 to TRBJ1-6, with 7 bases aligning to TRBD1. J was trimmed by 6 bases and V by 6 bases; bases with no gene match: 5. Germline lookup yields CDR1 ENHRY and CDR2 SYGVKD. This CDR3 has 14 residues.

This clone was recorded a few times. The chain couples TRBV7-9 to TRBJ2-7; weak D call: TRBD1 (6 bases). Between the trimmed V and J ends, which lost 2 bases and 5 bases, there was a span of 10 bases. The germline CDR1 and CDR2 sequences are SEHNR and FQNEAQ (reference sequence). The CDR3 is 13 residues long. The CDR3 loop is CASSLWRTDEQYF. CDR3 DNA: TGTGCCAGCAGCTTATGGAGGACAGACGAGCAGTACTTC. The full variable domain, with the rest looked up from reference TRBV7-9 and TRBJ2-7, is DTGVSQNPRHKITKRGQNVTFRCDPISEHNRLYWYRQTLGQGPEFLTYFQNEAQLEKSRLLSDRFSAERPKGSFSTLEIQRTEQGDSAMYLCASSLWRTDEQYFGPGTRLTVT.

The V call is TRBV5-5, the J call TRBJ1-1, with D unresolved. Germline CDR1 SGHKS, CDR2 YYEKEE (reference sequence). The CDR3 is 15 residues long. Trimming cost V 2 bases and J 3 bases, with 14 bases left between them. The CDR3 here is CASSFRGVMDTEAFF. The CDR3 bases are TGTGCCAGCAGCTTTCGCGGCGTTATGGACACTGAAGCTTTCTTT.

V and J are TRBV6-5 and TRBJ2-7; perhaps D is TRBD1 or TRBD2 (6 bases each). V lost 3 bases, J lost 1 base, and 13 bases lay in between. The germline CDR1 and CDR2 sequences are MNHEY and SVGAGI. The CDR3 sequence is 15 residues long. The CDR3 sequence is CASSYGGLGSYEQYF. In DNA form, the CDR3 reads TGTGCCAGCAGTTATGGGGGGCTCGGATCCTACGAGCAGTACTTC.

This rearrangement joins TRBV7-2 to TRBJ1-2; 8 bases align to TRBD1. CDR1 and CDR2 from the germline V gene are SGHTA and FQGNSA. This CDR3 contains 14 residues. The V gene end was trimmed by 4 bases and the J gene end by 6 bases; junction bases not matched to a gene: 7. The CDR3 is CASSSRQGMDGYTF. The CDR3 bases are TGTGCCAGCAGCTCGCGACAGGGGATGGATGGCTACACCTTC.

The rearrangement links TRBV5-6 to TRBJ2-5; 10 nucleotides agree with TRBD1. The CDR3 spans 15 residues. Germline CDR1 SGHDT, CDR2 YYEEEE. The trim removed 0 bases at V and 5 bases at J, leaving 4 bases unmatched. The CDR3 DNA reads as TGTGCCAGCAGCTTGGAGACAGGGGGCCGGGAGACCCAGTACTTC. Residues: CASSLETGGRETQYF.

This clone was seen just once. The chain links TRBV6-5 to TRBJ1-1; no clear D. Germline V gene sequence: CDR1 MNHEY, CDR2 SVGAGI. CDR3 length: 12 residues. The V gene lost 6 bases and the J gene lost 4 bases, with 9 bases spanning the gap. CDR3 coding DNA: TGTGCCAGCAGCCCCCGGAGCACTGAAGCTTTCTTT. This translates into CASSPRSTEAFF.

The gene calls are TRBV6-5 and TRBJ2-2; tentative D call: TRBD1 (6 bases). V was clipped by 9 bases and J by 1 base, with 12 bases between them. There are 14 residues in the CDR3. The germline gives CDR1 MNHEY, CDR2 SVGAGI. In DNA, the CDR3 is TGTGCCAGTACAGGGCGGCAGAACACCGGGGAGCTGTTTTTT. As protein: CASTGRQNTGELFF.

The chain has TRBV13 and TRBJ2-3; TRBD2 matches 11 bases. The germline V gene encodes CDR1 PRHDT and CDR2 FYEKMQ (reference sequence). The length of the CDR3 is 16 residues. With 4 bases clipped from V and 2 bases from J, the junction kept 5 bases outside the gene matches. The DNA for the CDR3 is TGTGCCAGCAGCTCGGGACTAGCGGACTTCACAGATACGCAGTATTTT. This gives the protein CASSSGLADFTDTQYF.

This clone has more than one count but fewer than ten. The chain couples TRBV3-1 (or the pseudogene TRBV3-2) to TRBJ2-5, with TRBD2 matching 8 bases. Germline CDR1 LGHDT, CDR2 YNNKEL (reference sequence). The CDR3 sequence is 15 residues long. With 4 bases clipped from V and 5 bases from J, the junction kept 9 bases outside the gene matches. The CDR3 DNA sequence: TGTGCCAGCAGCCTAGACGGGGGGGCAGGGGAGACCCAGTACTTC. Amino acids: CASSLDGGAGETQYF.

This rearrangement joins TRBV7-9 to TRBJ2-7; possible D gene TRBD1, 6 bases. Germline lookup yields CDR1 SEHNR and CDR2 FQNEAQ (reference sequence). The CDR3 has 13 amino acids. The ends were cut back, 5 bases at V and 3 bases at J, with 11 bases in the middle. The CDR3 loop reads CASSMTGVYEQYF. The CDR3 DNA is TGTGCCAGCAGCATGACAGGTGTCTACGAGCAGTACTTC.

The rearrangement uses TRBV19 and TRBJ1-2; D may be TRBD1 (5 bases). There are 14 residues in the CDR3. V dropped 2 bases and J dropped 6 bases, with 13 bases sitting between them. In germline, CDR1 is LNHDA, CDR2 SQIVND (reference sequence). The CDR3 DNA is TGTGCCAGTAGTATAAGTGGGGGTGAGGATGGCTACACCTTC. This translates into CASSISGGEDGYTF.